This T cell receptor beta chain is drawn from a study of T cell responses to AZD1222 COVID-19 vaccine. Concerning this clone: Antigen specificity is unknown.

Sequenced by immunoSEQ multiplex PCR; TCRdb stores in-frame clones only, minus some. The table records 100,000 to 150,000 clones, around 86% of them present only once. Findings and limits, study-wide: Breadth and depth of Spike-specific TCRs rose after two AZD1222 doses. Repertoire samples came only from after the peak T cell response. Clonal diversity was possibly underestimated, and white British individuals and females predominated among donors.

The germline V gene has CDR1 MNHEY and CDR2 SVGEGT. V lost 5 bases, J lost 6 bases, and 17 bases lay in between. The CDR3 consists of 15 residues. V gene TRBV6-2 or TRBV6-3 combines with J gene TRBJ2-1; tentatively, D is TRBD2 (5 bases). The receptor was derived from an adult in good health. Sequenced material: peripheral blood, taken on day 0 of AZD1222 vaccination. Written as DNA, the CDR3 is TGTGCCAGCAGTGCCGGACTTCCACGTTCCAATGAGCAGTTCTTC. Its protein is CASSAGLPRSNEQFF.